This T cell receptor (beta chain) was recorded in a study of T cell changes during pregnancy in multiple sclerosis. Germline V gene lookup returns CDR1 MGHRA and CDR2 YSYEKL. This CDR3 has 15 residues. Trimming at V came to 3 bases and at J to 5 bases, leaving 5 bases not matched to a gene. The repertoire was sequenced with immunoSEQ multiplex PCR; TCRdb's copy has only in-frame clones and lacks some. The profile covers roughly 32,000 clones, with about 92% appearing a single time and around 0.45% taken by the ten largest. The TCR sequence derives from a female donor with multiple sclerosis, enrolled in a pregnancy study. The specimen comprised CD4+ T cells from peripheral blood mononuclear cells, sampled in the second trimester of pregnancy. The gene calls are TRBV4-1 and TRBJ1-4; the match to TRBD1 covers 8 bases. DNA for the CDR3: TGCGCCAGCAGCCAGCCGGGACAGGCAAATGAAAAACTGTTTTTT. Its translation is CASSQPGQANEKLFF.